Here is one TCR beta chain with its context. The antigen remains unidentified. The repertoire was sequenced with immunoSEQ multiplex PCR; TCRdb's copy has only in-frame clones and lacks some. The profile shows 150,000 to 200,000 clones, just under 85% of them singletons. In germline, CDR1 is SGDLS, CDR2 YYNGEE. The CDR3 consists of 16 residues. Germline trimming cut 4 bases from V and 0 bases from J; bases unmatched to any gene: 7. This entry comes from a study of cytomegalovirus exposure and HLA in healthy donors. Study results and caveats: Investigators reported 150 to 200 TCR beta chains as tied to cytomegalovirus.

Sequenced material: PBMCs. This TCR was sampled from a young man in good health and CMV-seropositive. The chain couples TRBV9 to TRBJ1-1, with 9 bases lining up with TRBD1. The DNA of the CDR3 is TGTGCCAGCAGCCCAGGGACAGGGCTTATGAACACTGAAGCTTTCTTT. This gives the protein CASSPGTGLMNTEAFF.